This TCR beta chain was profiled in a study of cytomegalovirus exposure and HLA in healthy donors. Study background: It was reported in a later analysis that the same platform had been used for the 120 or so validation repertoires as for the approximately 670 first-cohort repertoires.

The V gene's germline CDR1 is MDHEN and CDR2 SYDVKM. This CDR3 is built from 15 residues. V was cut by 3 bases and J by 7 bases, with 18 bases left in between. The data were produced by immunoSEQ multiplex PCR, yet TCRdb's version contains in-frame clones alone and is incomplete. The sample has roughly 76,000 clones; 94% are singletons. The V call is TRBV28, the J call TRBJ1-2; perhaps TRBD1 as D (5 bases). Sequenced input: PBMCs. The sequence came from a man in his late teens or twenties in good health and CMV-seropositive. CDR3 sequence (DNA): TGTGCCAGCAGTTTTGAGGGTCGGGGGGTTCCTGGCTACACCTTC. Protein: CASSFEGRGVPGYTF.